The rows below give T cell receptor beta chains drawn from one sample of a study of identical twins. MiXCR, applied by TCRdb to the 5' RACE reads, yields one record per CDR3 protein. The sample carries around 960,000 distinct CDR3 sequences, 9% to 15% recorded once. The same sample was also used in a study of yellow fever vaccine responses in identical twins.

The sequenced material came from PBMCs. The source is a woman aged 18-29 years in good health. The CDR3 runs from the conserved cysteine through the conserved F or W. A D gene is named only where the DNA matches it firmly. Only part of the rows carry a size: once, few, many, or a class if the clone is expanded.

J,size,D,V,DNA,CDR3
TRBJ1-1,many,TRBD1,TRBV5-1,TGCGCCAGCAGCAACCGGGACAGGTCAAACACTGAAGCTTTCTTT,CASSNRDRSNTEAFF
TRBJ2-5,many,TRBD2,TRBV4-1,TGCGCCAGCAGCCCCCACCTGACAGCGGGGGGATTAGAGACCCAGTACTTC,CASSPHLTAGGLETQYF
TRBJ2-1,few,TRBD2,TRBV5-1,TGCGCCAGCAGTAGCGGGGTGAATGAGCAGTTCTTC,CASSSGVNEQFF
TRBJ2-1,many,NA,TRBV5-1,TGCGCCAGCAGCTTGGGAGCAGGGGCATATGAGCAGTTCTTC,CASSLGAGAYEQFF
TRBJ2-3,NA,NA,TRBV5-1,TGCGCCAGCAGCTTGGCTACCTCGGGGGCCGGCACAGATACGCAGTATTTT,CASSLATSGAGTDTQYF
TRBJ1-5,NA,NA,TRBV5-6,TGTGCCAGCAGCTTGCTCAGGGGTGTGAATCAGCCCCAGCATTTT,CASSLLRGVNQPQHF
TRBJ2-1,NA,NA,TRBV29-1,TGCAGCGCCGAGGTACACACAAGGGATCGGTACAATGAGCAGTTCTTC,CSAEVHTRDRYNEQFF
TRBJ2-2,NA,TRBD2,TRBV19,TGTGCCAGTAGTACCGGGGGGGCCCGAATTACCGGGGAGCTGTTTTTT,CASSTGGARITGELFF
TRBJ2-3,NA,NA,TRBV7-6,TGTGCCAGCAGCTTACGGGGGTTCCAGACAGATACGCAGTATTTT,CASSLRGFQTDTQYF
TRBJ1-1,NA,NA,TRBV11-2,TGTGTCAGCAGCCTACGGACAGAAGACACTGAAGCTTTCTTT,CVSSLRTEDTEAFF
TRBJ1-1,few,NA,TRBV12-3/TRBV12-4,TGTGCCAGCATTCGGGGGGCACCCCTTGAAGCTTTCTTT,CASIRGAPLEAFF
TRBJ2-5,NA,TRBD2,TRBV12-5,TGTGCTAGTGGTCCGAGGACTAGCGGGCAAGAGACCCAGTACTTC,CASGPRTSGQETQYF
TRBJ1-1,NA,NA,TRBV12-3/TRBV12-4,TGTGCCAGCAGCGACCCCGACGGGAAGAACACTGAAGCTTTCTTT,CASSDPDGKNTEAFF
TRBJ2-5,NA,NA,TRBV20-1,TGCAGTGCTGGGTGCGGGGGCGTCCCCAACGAATCTCTAGAGACCCAGTACTTC,CSAGCGGVPNESLETQYF
TRBJ2-2,NA,TRBD2,TRBV18,TGTGCCAGCTCACCACCATTCGGCGGGAGGTCCATTACCGGGGAGCTGTTTTTT,CASSPPFGGRSITGELFF
TRBJ2-1,NA,TRBD2,TRBV7-7,TGTGCCAGCAGCTTAGGGGATAGCGGGCCCCACAATGAGCAGTTCTTC,CASSLGDSGPHNEQFF
TRBJ2-7,NA,NA,TRBV9,TGTGCCAGCAGCCAGTCAACCGGGTCCTACGAGCAGTACTTC,CASSQSTGSYEQYF
TRBJ2-5,NA,NA,TRBV7-9,TGTGCCAGCAGCGCGAGGGGACCGTCACAAGAGACCCAGTACTTC,CASSARGPSQETQYF
TRBJ2-2,NA,NA,TRBV11-2,TGTGCCAGCAGCCCCCGGGTGGGGTGGGGCCAGGACACCGGGGAGCTGTTTTTT,CASSPRVGWGQDTGELFF
TRBJ2-3,NA,TRBD2,TRBV5-1,TGCGCCAGCAGCCCGGACCTTAGCGGGGGGGTGTCAGATACGCAGTATTTT,CASSPDLSGGVSDTQYF
TRBJ2-2,few,TRBD2,TRBV20-1,TGCAGTGCCAAGACTAGCGGGAACACCGGGGAGCTGTTTTTT,CSAKTSGNTGELFF
TRBJ1-1,NA,NA,TRBV14,TGTGCCAGCAGCCCTCTGTCCCGGAACACTGAAGCTTTCTTT,CASSPLSRNTEAFF
TRBJ2-4,few,NA,TRBV9,TGTGCCAGCAGCGTAGGGCGGGACCACTCCGTGGGCATTCAGTACTTC,CASSVGRDHSVGIQYF
TRBJ1-5,NA,TRBD1,TRBV7-8,TGTGCCAGCAGCAGAGACAGGGTTGGTATTCAGCCCCAGCATTTT,CASSRDRVGIQPQHF
TRBJ2-1,few,TRBD2,TRBV19,TGTGCCAGTAGTGGACGGACTAGCTACAATGAGCAGTTCTTC,CASSGRTSYNEQFF
TRBJ2-1,few,NA,TRBV9,TGTGCCAGCAGCGTAGCTTCTCGGGTAAATGAGCAGTTCTTC,CASSVASRVNEQFF
TRBJ1-6,NA,NA,TRBV7-9,TGTGCCAGCAGCACACAGGGCTCCTATAATTCACCCCTCCACTTT,CASSTQGSYNSPLHF
TRBJ2-3,NA,TRBD2,TRBV7-7,TGTGCCAGCAGCTTACGGGCTGCCGTGGGGCTAGCGGGCACAGATACGCAGTATTTT,CASSLRAAVGLAGTDTQYF
TRBJ2-1,NA,NA,TRBV6-2/TRBV6-3,TGTGCCAGCAGTTACGGGGCGGGGGAGCAGTTCTTC,CASSYGAGEQFF
TRBJ2-7,NA,TRBD1,TRBV11-2,TGTGCCAGCAGCTCCCGGCCCACGACAGGGGTACTTGTAGCCAACGAGCAGTACTTC,CASSSRPTTGVLVANEQYF
TRBJ1-1,NA,TRBD1,TRBV6-1,TGTGCCAGCAGGGTGGACAGGGGGTCTGGTGAAGCTTTCTTT,CASRVDRGSGEAFF
TRBJ1-1,few,NA,TRBV18,TGTGCCAGCTCAGCCGCTGGTGGGAGCACTGAAGCTTTCTTT,CASSAAGGSTEAFF
TRBJ2-7,NA,NA,TRBV2,TGTGCCAGCAGGGACAGTTACTCCTACGAGCAGTACTTC,CASRDSYSYEQYF
TRBJ2-5,few,NA,TRBV28,TGTGCCAGCAGCGACATGGGTGGGGAGACCCAGTACTTC,CASSDMGGETQYF
TRBJ1-5,NA,NA,TRBV18,TGTGCCAGCTCACCACGCCAGGGAGGGGGTGCCCTCCTAGATCAGCCCCAGCATTTT,CASSPRQGGGALLDQPQHF
TRBJ1-1,many,NA,TRBV7-8,TGTGCCAGCAGCTCGATAGCTAACACTGAAGCTTTCTTT,CASSSIANTEAFF
TRBJ1-1,NA,NA,TRBV3-1,TGTGCCAGCAGCCACACATGGAACACTGAAGCTTTCTTT,CASSHTWNTEAFF
TRBJ2-1,many,NA,TRBV28,TGTGCCAGCAGTTTGTCGGTACAGTCCTACAATGAGCAGTTCTTC,CASSLSVQSYNEQFF
TRBJ2-3,many,NA,TRBV7-6,TGTGCCAGCAGCTCCCGTCGCAGTGAGAGCACAGATACGCAGTATTTT,CASSSRRSESTDTQYF
TRBJ2-2,few,TRBD2,TRBV5-1,TGCGCCAGCAGCTTGCTGGCTAGCGGCACCGGGGAGCTGTTTTTT,CASSLLASGTGELFF
TRBJ1-1,NA,NA,TRBV25-1,TGTGCCAGCAGGAGGACCATGGGAGACACTGAAGCTTTCTTT,CASRRTMGDTEAFF
TRBJ2-3,NA,NA,TRBV28,TGTGCCAGCAGTTTTCCTGCCTCCCCCCGCAAGGGGGGTACAGATACGCAGTATTTT,CASSFPASPRKGGTDTQYF
TRBJ2-1,NA,TRBD2,TRBV20-1,TGCAGTGCTAGCGCTAGCGGGAGTCGCAATGAGCAGTTCTTC,CSASASGSRNEQFF
TRBJ2-2,few,NA,TRBV4-2,TGTGCCAGCAGCCTGAAAGGAGGACAGTCCCTCTGGAACACCGGGGAGCTGTTTTTT,CASSLKGGQSLWNTGELFF
TRBJ1-1,few,NA,TRBV4-2,TGTGCCAGCAGCCTAGGACTCGCCACTGAAGCTTTCTTT,CASSLGLATEAFF
TRBJ1-3,few,NA,TRBV5-1,TGCGCCAGCAGCGACCCTCGGAATGGAAACACCATATATTTT,CASSDPRNGNTIYF
TRBJ2-1,NA,NA,TRBV25-1,TGTGCCAGCAGTGAATACTGGGTGTTTTCCTACAATGAGCAGTTCTTC,CASSEYWVFSYNEQFF
TRBJ1-6,many,NA,TRBV12-3/TRBV12-4,TGTGCCAGCAGTTTGGGTGGAGGGAATAATTCACCCCTCCACTTT,CASSLGGGNNSPLHF
TRBJ2-2,few,NA,TRBV12-3/TRBV12-4,TGTGCCAGCAGACGGGACGCCGGGGAGCTGTTTTTT,CASRRDAGELFF
TRBJ2-2,NA,NA,TRBV5-1,TGCGCCAGCAGCTTGGCCCTCCCCGGGGAGCTGTTTTTT,CASSLALPGELFF
TRBJ2-4,few,NA,TRBV6-1,TGTGCCAGCAGTGACCCGCTTGCCAAAAACATTCAGTACTTC,CASSDPLAKNIQYF
TRBJ2-2,few,TRBD1,TRBV27,TGTGCCAGCAGTCCCAACCCAGGGGGCAAAGGGAACACCGGGGAGCTGTTTTTT,CASSPNPGGKGNTGELFF